Listed below are T cell receptor beta chains from one sample, sequenced in a study of Ad26.COV2.S vaccination and SARS-CoV-2 variants. Method: immunoSEQ multiplex PCR; TCRdb's copy keeps in-frame clones and lacks some. Altogether fewer than 400,000 clones are present, roughly 90% being singletons, with the ten largest covering 5% to 6.5%. The input for sequencing was peripheral blood, taken in a trial of Ad26.COV2.S vaccine versus placebo. The receptors stem from a person between 18 and 65 years old who received the Ad26.COV2.S COVID-19 vaccine or a placebo. Each CDR3 is given with its conserved first and last residue.

V gene: TRBV5-4; CDR3 protein: CASSREPKGSGANVLTF
V gene: TRBV7-2; CDR3 protein: CASSATGGTGGEQYF
V gene: TRBV5-1; CDR3 protein: CASRTGTSTDTQYF
V gene: TRBV19; CDR3 protein: CASSSPGQGYSNQPQHF
V gene: TRBV19; CDR3 protein: CASLGVAYSNQPQHF
V gene: TRBV7-2; CDR3 protein: CASSLLPGGSNQPQHF
V gene: TRBV6-2/TRBV6-3; CDR3 protein: CASSYAASGDMNEQFF
V gene: TRBV7-9; CDR3 protein: CASSLVQGNIQYF
V gene: TRBV3-1/TRBV3-2; CDR3 protein: CASGRQGSFEKLFF
V gene: TRBV27; CDR3 protein: CASSPRWIEETQYF
V gene: TRBV7-2; CDR3 protein: CASSLLGGAGNTIYF
V gene: TRBV6-2/TRBV6-3; CDR3 protein: CASSHGGELFF
V gene: TRBV5-1; CDR3 protein: CASTRFTGNLGYGYTF
V gene: TRBV6-5; CDR3 protein: CASSLPDSWGKLFF
V gene: TRBV13; CDR3 protein: CASSFGRVNTEAFF
V gene: TRBV19; CDR3 protein: CASSIARTEAFF
V gene: TRBV6-5; CDR3 protein: CASSYSAGDVNYGYTF
V gene: TRBV7-9; CDR3 protein: CASSLQASGGIGELFF
V gene: TRBV6-6; CDR3 protein: CASRWGGQGVGLAFF
V gene: TRBV18; CDR3 protein: CASSPRQGYSNQPQHF
V gene: TRBV18; CDR3 protein: CASSPRQGYETQYF
V gene: TRBV28; CDR3 protein: CASSPTSTGKLFF
V gene: TRBV13; CDR3 protein: CASSLGLKANTEAFF
V gene: TRBV5-1; CDR3 protein: CASSPSGGVETQYF
V gene: TRBV7-9; CDR3 protein: CAIRDRTYGYTF
V gene: TRBV28; CDR3 protein: CASSFWKSGRDNEQFF
V gene: TRBV6-1; CDR3 protein: CASSDDNKSWGARTNEQFF
V gene: TRBV9; CDR3 protein: CASSPSTSYSEQFF
V gene: TRBV15; CDR3 protein: CATSRGKGKGQDTQYF
V gene: TRBV7-8; CDR3 protein: CASSLPNLGDSNTGELFF